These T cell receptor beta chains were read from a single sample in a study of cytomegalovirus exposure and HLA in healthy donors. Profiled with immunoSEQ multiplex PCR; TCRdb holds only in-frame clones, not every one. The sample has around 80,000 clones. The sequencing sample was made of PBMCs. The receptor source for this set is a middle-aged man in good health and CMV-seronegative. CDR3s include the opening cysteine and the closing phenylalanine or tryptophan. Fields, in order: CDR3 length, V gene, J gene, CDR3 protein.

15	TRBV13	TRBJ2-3	CASSLWGGPTDTQYF
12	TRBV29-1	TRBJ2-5	CSVDGRGETQYF
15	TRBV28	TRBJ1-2	CASSLTGGLNYGYTF
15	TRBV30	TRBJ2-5	CAWSSLGGRSETQYF
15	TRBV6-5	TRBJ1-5	CASRSTGFGIQPQHF
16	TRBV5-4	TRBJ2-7	CASSLSPAGGVYEQYF
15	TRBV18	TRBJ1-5	CASSPRGSGHQPQHF
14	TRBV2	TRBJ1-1	CASSVQGEETEAFF
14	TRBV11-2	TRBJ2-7	CASSLKGQFYEQYF
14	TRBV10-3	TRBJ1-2	CAISAGGHNYGYTF
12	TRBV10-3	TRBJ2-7	CANKDRAGEQYF
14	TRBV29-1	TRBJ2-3	CSVTGTPSTDTQYF
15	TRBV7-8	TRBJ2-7	CASSHVAGSGYEQYF
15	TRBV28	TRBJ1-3	CASKLGGPLENTIYF
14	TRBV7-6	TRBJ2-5	CASSPEQGKETQYF
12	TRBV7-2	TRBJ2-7	CASSLQGFEQYF
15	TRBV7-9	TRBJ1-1	CASSRLVEGSTEAFF
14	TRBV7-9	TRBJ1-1	CASSLALKAAEAFF
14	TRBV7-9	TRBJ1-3	CASSFRDTGNTIYF
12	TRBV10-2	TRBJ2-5	CASGGSQETQYF
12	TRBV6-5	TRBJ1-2	CASRSENYGYTF
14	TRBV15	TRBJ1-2	CATSRGTGDYGYTF
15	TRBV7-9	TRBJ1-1	CASSLGRGGNTEAFF
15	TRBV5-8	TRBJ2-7	CASRTRAGVNYEQYF
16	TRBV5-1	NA	CASSLGSGRTTYEQYF
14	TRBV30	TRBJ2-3	CAWGRGAGPDTQYF
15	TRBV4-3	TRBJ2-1	CASSQGDYSYNEQFF
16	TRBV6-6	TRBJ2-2	CASRIADNSNTGELFF
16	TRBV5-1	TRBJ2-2	CASSSPGQGATGELFF
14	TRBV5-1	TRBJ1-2	CASSPDRANYGYTF
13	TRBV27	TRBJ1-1	CATINLGGTEAFF
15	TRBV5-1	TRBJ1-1	CASSWGWGQNTEAFF
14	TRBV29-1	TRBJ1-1	CSVEAPGARGGAFF